The 15 T cell receptor beta chains presented below share a single source sample, sequenced in a study of early T cells in non-severe SARS-CoV-2 infection (dated by TCRdb to about 2021). The library was made by 5' RACE. Sequencing relied on a NextSeq 500. TCRdb's own reprocessing of the public reads used fastp at Q25 and MiXCR and kept productive beta chains. Entries that share a CDR3 protein sequence are merged under the most common genes and DNA. The table for this sample lists roughly 40,000 distinct CDR3 sequences; less than 8.5% of them were counted only once. The top ten constitute roughly 8.5% of the sample. The sample consisted of whole blood. The receptors were sampled from an adult who was a healthcare worker with PCR-confirmed SARS-CoV-2 infection or an uninfected control (not recorded which).

This clonotype was counted many times. This sequence joins TRBV12-3 or TRBV12-4 and TRBJ1-1; TRBD1 is a possible D gene (5 bases). The CDR3 has 15 residues. Trimming stripped 1 base from V and 4 bases from J, with 13 bases between. CDR3 region: CASSLGAGLGTEAFF. Here the CDR3 DNA reads TGTGCCAGCAGTTTAGGGGCAGGGCTGGGCACTGAAGCTTTCTTT.

This chain uses TRBV7-2 with TRBJ1-5; tentatively, D is TRBD1 (5 bases). This CDR3 has 16 residues. Trimming took off 5 bases at V and 3 bases at J, with 17 bases between the two ends. Germline loops: CDR1 SGHTA, CDR2 FQGNSA. CDR3 sequence: CASSLNPSGLNQPQHF. The CDR3 nucleotides are TGTGCCAGCAGCCTAAACCCGTCGGGGCTCAATCAGCCCCAGCATTTT.

In its sample, this clonotype was seen a few times. V and J are TRBV7-6 and TRBJ1-1, with TRBD1 matching 8 bases. Losses at the gene ends were 1 base for V and 5 bases for J; bases not matched to a gene: 18. This CDR3 is built from 19 residues. CDR1 and CDR2 (germline): SGHVS, FNYEAQ. The CDR3 loop is CASSLEGNGQGVLGTEAFF. CDR3 sequence (DNA): TGTGCCAGCAGCTTAGAAGGAAATGGACAGGGCGTACTAGGGACTGAAGCTTTCTTT.

This clonotype was counted ten times or more. The chain combines TRBV29-1 with TRBJ1-2; 9 bases align to TRBD1. Germline CDR1 SQVTM, CDR2 ANQGSEA. The V segment lost 5 bases and the J segment 7 bases; nucleotides outside the gene matches: 5. The CDR3 length is 12 residues. DNA for the CDR3: TGCAGCGTTCAAGGACAGGGGATTGGCTACACCTTC. Residues: CSVQGQGIGYTF. Based on the CDR3 plus reference TRBV29-1 and TRBJ1-2, the full variable domain is SAVISQKPSRDICQRGTSLTIQCQVDSQVTMMFWYRQQPGQSLTLIATANQGSEATYESGFVIDKFPISRPNLTFSTLTVSNMSPEDSSIYLCSVQGQGIGYTFGSGTRLTVV.

This clonotype was observed many times. This rearrangement joins TRBV11-2 to TRBJ2-1; D is unresolved. Germline V gene lookup returns CDR1 SGHAT and CDR2 FQNNGV. The CDR3 consists of 14 residues. V was clipped by 5 bases and J by 7 bases, with 15 bases between them. CDR3 amino acids: CASSTSPLRNEQFF. The DNA of the CDR3 is TGTGCCAGCAGCACCTCGCCCTTGAGGAATGAGCAGTTCTTC.

The V and J genes are TRBV3-1 and TRBJ2-7, with 13 bases identical to TRBD2. The CDR3 totals 15 residues. The germline CDR1 and CDR2 sequences are LGHDT and YNNKEL (reference sequence). V was pared by 4 bases and J by 3 bases, with 3 bases of the junction left unmatched. DNA for the CDR3: TGTGCCAGCAGCCCCCGGACTAGCGGGGGCTACGAGCAGTACTTC. Translating gives CASSPRTSGGYEQYF.

J is TRBJ1-4 and V is TRBV7-2, with D possibly matching TRBD1 (5 bases). The germline V and J ends were trimmed by 0 bases and 7 bases, with 12 bases remaining between them. The CDR3 runs to 15 residues. Looked up from germline, CDR1 is SGHTA and CDR2 is FQGNSA. The CDR3 here is CASSLAGGVGEKLFF. The DNA for the CDR3 is TGTGCCAGCAGCTTAGCCGGGGGGGTTGGTGAAAAACTGTTTTTT.

This clonotype was recorded at least ten times. The CDR3 here is CASSLFSSYEQYF. The CDR3 DNA sequence: TGTGCCAGCAGTTTATTCAGTTCCTACGAGCAGTACTTC. The chain recombines TRBV28 with TRBJ2-7, with D unclear. The V end was cut by 1 base, the J end by 1 base, with 5 bases between. CDR3 size: 13 residues. In germline, CDR1 is MDHEN, CDR2 SYDVKM. Variable domain in full (rest from reference TRBV28 and TRBJ2-7): DVKVTQSSRYLVKRTGEKVFLECVQDMDHENMFWYRQDPGLGLRLIYFSYDVKMKEKGDIPEGYSVSREKKERFSLILESASTNQTSMYLCASSLFSSYEQYFGPGTRLTVT.

In this sample, this clonotype turned up many times. The genes are TRBV11-2 and TRBJ1-1; D uncertain. V dropped 2 bases and J dropped 3 bases, with 16 bases sitting between them. The CDR3 runs 16 residues. The germline CDR1 and CDR2 sequences are SGHAT and FQNNGV. The CDR3 loop reads CASSLYLGSMDTEAFF. Here the CDR3 DNA reads TGTGCCAGCAGCTTATATCTCGGATCTATGGACACTGAAGCTTTCTTT.

This clonotype was counted many times. This rearrangement joins TRBV6-2 or TRBV6-3 to TRBJ2-3; no clear D. The germline V and J ends were trimmed by 10 bases and 9 bases, with 17 bases remaining between them. Germline V CDR1 and CDR2: MNHEY, SVGEGT. The CDR3 has 12 amino acids. In DNA, the CDR3 is TGTGCCATAGGCCGCCCGGGTGAGACGCAGTATTTT. Amino acid sequence: CAIGRPGETQYF.

This clonotype came up many times. The chain uses TRBV7-2 and TRBJ2-2; TRBD2 matches 13 bases. Per the germline V gene, CDR1 is SGHTA and CDR2 is FQGNSA. The CDR3 has 16 amino acids. V shed 4 bases and J 1 base; nucleotides not matched to a gene: 0. The CDR3 reads CASSWTSGGNTGELFF. The CDR3 DNA reads as TGTGCCAGCAGCTGGACTAGCGGGGGGAACACCGGGGAGCTGTTTTTT.

This clonotype has at least ten counts. J is TRBJ1-5 and V is TRBV4-3, with 7 bases aligning to TRBD1. J lost 3 bases, V lost 2 bases, and 7 bases had no gene match. The germline V gene has CDR1 LGHNA and CDR2 YSLEER. The CDR3 runs 16 residues. CDR3 DNA sequence: TGCGCCAGCAGCCAATCCCCAGGGGGTTTCAATCAGCCCCAGCATTTT. This encodes CASSQSPGGFNQPQHF.

V is TRBV12-3 or TRBV12-4 and J is TRBJ2-7; D may match TRBD1 or TRBD2 (5 bases each). V lost 7 bases and J 3 bases, leaving 19 bases between the germline ends. The CDR3 length is 15 residues. The CDR3 loop is CASTRDPPQFYEQYF. The CDR3 nucleotides are TGTGCCAGCACCCGGGACCCTCCTCAATTCTACGAGCAGTACTTC.

This clonotype was counted a few times. V usage is TRBV4-3 and J usage is TRBJ2-2; D is perhaps TRBD1 (6 bases). V was cut by 5 bases and J by 3 bases, with 16 bases left in between. CDR3 size: 16 residues. Germline V gives CDR1 LGHNA, CDR2 YSLEER. The CDR3 spells CASSYRRTGYTGELFF. In DNA, the CDR3 is TGCGCCAGCAGCTACCGGAGAACAGGGTACACCGGGGAGCTGTTTTTT.

This clonotype was detected a few times. V usage is TRBV28 and J usage is TRBJ2-5; D is perhaps TRBD1 or TRBD2 (5 bases each). There are 15 residues in the CDR3. The germline V gene has CDR1 MDHEN and CDR2 SYDVKM. Deletions cut 4 bases from V and 1 base from J, with 13 bases between. The CDR3 region has the DNA TGTGCCAGCAGTTCCACCGGGACGGGCCAAGAGACCCAGTACTTC. As protein: CASSSTGTGQETQYF.